The 21 T cell receptor beta chains given below trace back to one sample, sequenced in a study of T-cell reconstitution after alpha-beta-depleted transplantation in children. Unique molecular identifiers were used to barcode this TCRbeta library. TCRdb re-called the PCR reads with MiXCR, one entry per CDR3 protein. In the table there are a few hundred thousand distinct CDR3 sequences, 18% of which are singletons. The input for sequencing was PBMCs from the stem cell graft donor, taken from the stem cell graft. These receptors all come from a human donor who donated a stem cell graft to a child with acute lymphoblastic leukemia.

J is TRBJ2-1 and V is TRBV4-1; either TRBD1 or TRBD2 may fit D (5 bases each). From germline, CDR1 is MGHRA and CDR2 YSYEKL. Deletions cut 4 bases from V and 6 bases from J, with 16 bases between. This CDR3 has 15 residues. For the CDR3, the DNA is TGCGCCAGCAGCCTGCCCTGGGGGAGTGGCAATGAGCAGTTCTTC. This encodes CASSLPWGSGNEQFF.

In its sample, this clonotype is medium-sized. CDR3 in amino acids: CAISPTDRAGTDTQYF. In DNA form, the CDR3 reads TGTGCCATCAGCCCAACAGACAGGGCTGGCACAGATACGCAGTATTTT. The chain combines TRBV10-3 with TRBJ2-3, with TRBD1 identical over 7 bases. Germline V lookup: CDR1 ENHRY, CDR2 SYGVKD. This CDR3 comprises 16 residues. Losses at the gene ends were 6 bases for V and 1 base for J; bases not matched to a gene: 10.

This clonotype was seen more than once but under ten times. The chain joins TRBV12-3 or TRBV12-4 to TRBJ2-7; 14 nucleotides line up with TRBD2. There are 18 residues in the CDR3. V was pared by 2 bases and J by 0 bases, with 6 bases of the junction left unmatched. The CDR3 protein is CASSLRTSGRLSSYEQYF. As DNA, the CDR3 is TGTGCCAGCAGTTTACGGACTAGCGGGAGGCTCAGCTCCTACGAGCAGTACTTC.

V and J are TRBV10-2 and TRBJ2-3, with 7 bases identical to TRBD2. V was clipped by 1 base and J by 6 bases; unmatched bases: 7. Germline V gene data show CDR1 as WSHSY and CDR2 as SAAADI. This CDR3 is built from 15 residues. For the CDR3, the DNA is TGCGCCAGCAGTGAGTGGGGGGGATCGAGGGATACGCAGTATTTT. The encoded protein is CASSEWGGSRDTQYF.

This clonotype has only a few counts. The chain links TRBV4-1 to TRBJ2-1, with D perhaps matching TRBD2 (6 bases). CDR1 and CDR2 from the germline V gene are MGHRA and YSYEKL. Trimming took 0 bases from V and 6 from J, leaving 12 bases between them. CDR3 length equals 15 residues. In DNA form, the CDR3 reads TGCGCCAGCAGCCAAGAGGGAGGATGGGCCAATGAGCAGTTCTTC. It encodes CASSQEGGWANEQFF.

In this sample, this clonotype turned up many times. The rearrangement joins TRBV5-1 to TRBJ1-1; D is ambiguous. Trimming cost V 0 bases and J 10 bases, with 7 bases left between them. This CDR3 is 11 amino acids long. Germline CDR1 SGHRS, CDR2 YFSETQ. CDR3: CASSLAGRAFF. CDR3 DNA: TGCGCCAGCAGCTTGGCTGGGCGAGCTTTCTTT.

This clonotype was seen ten or more times. The genes are TRBV2 and TRBJ2-5; D is perhaps TRBD1 (6 bases). The germline V gene has CDR1 SNHLY and CDR2 FYNNEI. The CDR3 has 15 residues. V lost 0 bases, J lost 2 bases, and 10 bases lay in between. The CDR3 spells CASSEAWGLQETQYF. The CDR3 region has the DNA TGTGCCAGCAGTGAAGCTTGGGGGCTGCAAGAGACCCAGTACTTC.

The rearrangement uses TRBV7-2 and TRBJ2-7, with TRBD1 matching 8 bases. CDR1 and CDR2 (germline): SGHTA, FQGNSA. CDR3 length equals 15 residues. After removal of 5 bases from V and 4 bases from J, the junction contained 10 bases not matched to a gene. CDR3 loop: CASSPGQGGKYEQYF. DNA for the CDR3: TGTGCCAGCAGCCCCGGACAGGGCGGTAAATACGAGCAGTACTTC. The full variable domain, its missing parts supplied by reference TRBV7-2 and TRBJ2-7, is GAGVSQSPSNKVTEKGKDVELRCDPISGHTALYWYRQSLGQGLEFLIYFQGNSAPDKSGLPSDRFSAERTGGSVSTLTIQRTQQEDSAVYLCASSPGQGGKYEQYFGPGTRLTVT.

The V and J genes are TRBV20-1 and TRBJ2-7; maybe TRBD1 (6 bases). In germline, CDR1 is DFQATT, CDR2 SNEGSKA (reference sequence). The CDR3 spans 15 residues. V shed 1 base and J shed 2 bases, with 15 bases lying between them. CDR3 protein: CSARALWTEAYEQYF. Here the CDR3 DNA reads TGCAGTGCTAGAGCCCTATGGACAGAAGCCTACGAGCAGTACTTC.

The chain has TRBV10-2 and TRBJ2-7; 8 positions agree with TRBD1. Germline trimming cut 6 bases from V and 3 bases from J; bases unmatched to any gene: 7. The CDR3 contains 14 residues. Germline CDR1 and CDR2: WSHSY and SAAADI. The CDR3 spells CASSDRGRYYEQYF. In DNA, the CDR3 is TGCGCCAGCAGCGACAGGGGCCGGTACTACGAGCAGTACTTC.

The chain recombines TRBV18 with TRBJ2-7, with D unresolved. Trimming pared 0 bases from V and 3 bases from J, leaving 9 bases between. The germline gives CDR1 KGHSH, CDR2 LQKENI. This CDR3 spans 14 amino acids. CDR3 nucleotides: TGTGCCAGCTCACCACCGGATACAGACTACGAGCAGTACTTC. This translates into CASSPPDTDYEQYF.

This chain uses TRBV5-5 with TRBJ1-1; D might be TRBD1 (6 bases). V shed 2 bases and J shed 0 bases, with 11 bases lying between them. This CDR3 is 15 amino acids long. Germline V gene data show CDR1 as SGHKS and CDR2 as YYEKEE (reference sequence). The CDR3 bases are TGTGCCAGCAGCTTATGGACAGTAATGAACACTGAAGCTTTCTTT. Translation: CASSLWTVMNTEAFF. Complete variable domain (other parts from reference TRBV5-5 and TRBJ1-1): DAGVTQSPTHLIKTRGQQVTLRCSPISGHKSVSWYQQVLGQGPQFIFQYYEKEERGRGNFPDRFSARQFPNYSSELNVNALLLGDSALYLCASSLWTVMNTEAFFGQGTRLTVV.

In its sample, this clonotype was seen many times. The rearrangement links TRBV5-8 to TRBJ2-7; no firm D call. The CDR3 contains 13 residues. With 1 base removed from V and 1 base from J, the gap between germline ends came to 6 bases. The germline V gene encodes CDR1 SGHTS and CDR2 YDEGEE. DNA of the CDR3: TGTGCCAGCAGCTTGACGGATTCCTACGAGCAGTACTTC. It encodes CASSLTDSYEQYF.

J is TRBJ1-5 and V is TRBV5-5; D ambiguous. The V end was cut by 2 bases, the J end by 0 bases, with 12 bases between. Germline CDR1 SGHKS, CDR2 YYEKEE (reference sequence). The CDR3 runs 16 residues. The CDR3: CASSFGSLYSNQPQHF. The CDR3 region has the DNA TGTGCCAGCAGCTTCGGGTCCCTCTATAGCAATCAGCCCCAGCATTTT.

The chain combines TRBV27 with TRBJ2-6, with D perhaps TRBD1 or TRBD2 (5 bases each). This CDR3 is built from 19 residues. From germline, CDR1 is MNHEY and CDR2 SMNVEV (reference sequence). V lost 0 bases to trimming and J lost 1 base, with 16 bases between them. CDR3 in DNA: TGTGCCAGCAGTTTATCGGGACGGGGTATTGGGTCTGGGGCCAACGTCCTGACTTTC. Its translation is CASSLSGRGIGSGANVLTF.

J is TRBJ2-7 and V is TRBV15, with 7 bases lining up with TRBD1. This CDR3 has 18 amino acids. Germline V CDR1 and CDR2: LNHNV, YYDKDF (reference sequence). Trimming removed 2 bases from V and 0 bases from J; junction bases left unmatched: 13. The CDR3 here is CATSRSLYNRGSSYEQYF. In nucleotides, the CDR3 is TGTGCCACCAGCAGATCCCTTTATAACAGGGGAAGCTCCTACGAGCAGTACTTC.

The rearrangement links TRBV7-9 to TRBJ2-5; D remains unclear. CDR3 length: 14 amino acids. V lost 2 bases and J 2 bases, leaving 9 bases between the germline ends. The germline V gene has CDR1 SEHNR and CDR2 FQNEAQ (reference sequence). The CDR3 sequence is CASSLPGLQETQYF. As DNA, the CDR3 is TGTGCCAGCAGCTTACCGGGTCTTCAAGAGACCCAGTACTTC.

This clonotype turned up a few times. The V call is TRBV15, the J call TRBJ2-1; D assignment may be TRBD1 or TRBD2 (5 bases each). The CDR3 runs to 17 residues. Between the trimmed V and J ends, which lost 0 bases and 6 bases, there was a span of 18 bases. Per germline, CDR1 LNHNV and CDR2 YYDKDF (reference sequence). CDR3 amino acids: CATSRDGDGEKGNEQFF. CDR3 in DNA: TGTGCCACCAGCAGAGATGGGGACGGGGAGAAGGGCAATGAGCAGTTCTTC.

The chain recombines TRBV2 with TRBJ2-4; a possible D gene is TRBD2 (5 bases). V was trimmed by 9 bases and J by 4 bases, leaving 13 bases between them. Germline loops: CDR1 SNHLY, CDR2 FYNNEI. This CDR3 spans 13 amino acids. CDR3 nucleotide sequence: TGTGCCAGTTTAGGGTCGGGGAAAAACATTCAGTACTTC. This sequence encodes CASLGSGKNIQYF.

The chain is built from TRBV6-5 and TRBJ2-5; 7 bases fit TRBD1. CDR1 is MNHEY, CDR2 SVGAGI, per germline. CDR3 length equals 14 residues. Trimming took 5 bases from V and 5 from J; bases not matched to a gene: 8. CDR3 DNA sequence: TGTGCCAGCAGTATACAGGGGAGAAGGGAGACCCAGTACTTC. Its translation: CASSIQGRRETQYF.

Only a few counts were recorded for this clonotype. The junction differs from germline at one of its ends, possibly a read error. The J gene is TRBJ1-6, the V gene TRBV6-5; the D is unclear. The germline gives CDR1 MNHEY, CDR2 SVGAGI. The CDR3 contains 13 residues. CDR3: CASSDSYNSPLHF. In nucleotides, the CDR3 is TGTGCCAGCAGTGACTCCTATAATTCACCCCTCCACTTT.